This T cell receptor (beta chain) was documented in a study of cytomegalovirus exposure and HLA in healthy donors (dated by TCRdb to about 2017). Broadly, across the study: According to an earlier analysis of 587 of the donors, 150 million to 200 million T cells yielded over 90 million unique TCR beta sequences and approximately 300 Gb of sequence data. In a later genetic analysis, genome-wide SNP genotypes for 398 of the 666 donors were used, and that subset was treated as a discovery cohort. The study aimed to test whether cataloging public T cell receptors could reveal signatures of past pathogen exposure. In the later analysis, no new phenotypic data were used to find candidate immune exposures; instead, reliance was placed on TCR beta sequences and their occurrence across donors. To study patterns of TCR occurrence, a later analysis re-analyzed previously published TCR beta repertoires from 550 to 800 donors and added high-resolution HLA genotyping. Using immunosequencing, the study profiled T cell repertoires from 666 subjects and related those repertoires to cytomegalovirus serostatus. HLA typing covered class I and class II loci at four-digit resolution. To predict cytomegalovirus infection status, the study combined high-throughput TCR immunosequencing, statistical association of individual TCRs with disease status, and machine learning. The number of donors typed differed by locus, with roughly 620-630 for A, B, C, DRB1 and DQB1, around 500 for DQA1, 600 to 610 for DPA1, and 472 for DPB1. To decide whether each TCR beta V gene segment behaved as functional or pseudogenic, an earlier analysis of some 600 of the donors relied on high-throughput TCR beta sequencing. Across 300 to 400 genotyped donors of the cohort, an average of approximately 220,000 unique TCR beta nucleotide sequences per donor were sequenced, and approximately 17% of those sequences were non-productive. Among the approximately 400 genotyped donors, around 81% belonged to the genetic ancestry cluster associated with self-reported Caucasian donors. All discovery cohort repertoires had been generated using a single sequencing platform. A few DR-DQ haplotypes were handled as single units for association and clustering because linkage in the cohort was strong. Alongside the repertoire data, information on donor age, sex, ethnicity and CMV serostatus was compiled. A separate validation cohort of roughly 110 different subjects was used in addition to the approximately 700-subject first cohort. An early release that covered about 600 HLA-typed donors contained approximately 320 gigabases of sequencing data and 65 million to 100 million unique TCR sequences. Points the paper makes about the study in general: In a later analysis, most CMV-associated TCR beta chains were found to appear HLA-restricted, with HLA associations seemingly driven largely by CMV exposure. A later analysis found that TCR association rates varied across HLA loci, with DRB1 alleles showing the most associated TCRs and HLA-C alleles the fewest. The authors suggested that the approach could potentially be extended to other disease states and immunological phenotypes. The 87-base-pair reads could not distinguish some IMGT-functional V segments, including TRBV6-2 and TRBV6-3, so those segments were excluded. Only TCR beta chains were sequenced in this cohort, and the absence of alpha or paired-chain data limited detectable features. The study gave a list of roughly 150 TCR beta chains associated with cytomegalovirus. The sequencing pipeline was judged likely to have produced a cluster of highly shared sequence variants as a technical artifact. A further reported finding was that TCR beta sequences accurately predicted the HLA-A and HLA-B alleles for most subjects in the first cohort. Cytomegalovirus status was reported to be diagnosed by the classifier with high specificity and sensitivity in both the original and validation cohorts. V-gene and J-gene trimming of TCR beta chains was associated with a missense DCLRE1C variant in a later genetic analysis, and the association was replicated in an independent cohort. Because HLA typing was missing for some donors at each locus, association tests included only the typed subset. Several of the top co-occurrence clusters appeared to be linked to parvovirus B19, influenza, CMV and Epstein-Barr virus, according to a later analysis. Immune exposure information for the cohort was limited to CMV serostatus. In a later analysis, some 18,000 TCR beta sequences were associated with specific HLA alleles at a false discovery rate of 0.05. Three of the identified cytomegalovirus-associated TCR beta chains were confirmed in vitro to be specific for cytomegalovirus antigens. Broadly in line with IMGT annotations, most TCR beta V segments showed up in productive rearrangements about 87% or about 30% of the time in an earlier analysis of several hundred of the donors. Most TCR sequences were seen in very few donors, while some public TCRs were found in many individuals. Strong co-occurrence of HLA alleles, especially DR and DQ, made assigning TCR associations to individual alleles difficult. In a later genetic analysis, fewer N-insertions in productive TCRs were reported among donors in an Asian-associated ancestry cluster than the roughly 700-donor mean. Because counts were too low, roughly 17 rarely observed V segments, including chromosome 9 orphons, were left out of the earlier analysis of about 500 of the donors. A later analysis found that HLA-associated TCR beta chains were more clonally expanded and had lower generation probabilities than equally common non-associated chains. The presence/absence analyses assumed that sequencing depth was roughly uniform across donors, and that assumption may not be true. Linkage disequilibrium might explain the correlated functional status among segregating V segments, but an unknown experimental factor could not be excluded.

The cohort comprised around 690 healthy bone marrow donors. Cohort members were all nominally healthy when sampled, although unrecorded immune exposures were likely present. The donor was CMV seronegative and was included in the group of around 320 seronegative cohort members. A peripheral blood sample was provided by each donor, and peripheral blood mononuclear cells were used for TCR beta sequencing. Genomic DNA was extracted from the blood cell samples with the Qiagen DNeasy Blood Extraction Kit. The germline V gene sets CDR1 to SGHTA and CDR2 to FQGNSA. V is cut by 3 bases and J by 1 base, and the space between the germline ends is 15 bases. The CDR3 starts with the cysteine, ends with the phenylalanine, and has 16 residues. CDR3 DNA only is kept here, 48 bases in frame from base 1. Library construction relied on the immunoSEQ multiplex PCR assay. A mixture of 60 forward primers for TCR Vbeta segments and 13 reverse primers for TCR Jbeta segments was used in the multiplex PCR. The CDR3 region of rearranged TCR beta genes was amplified from genomic DNA with a multiplex PCR assay. The amplified TCR beta libraries were sequenced on the Illumina HiSeq System as 87-base-pair reads. As for the authors' bioinformatics: A later analysis counted 65 million to 90 million unique TCR beta chains across the 650 to 700 repertoires, and around 12 million of these chains were shared by at least two donors. A nearest-neighbor algorithm error-corrected the raw reads and collapsed the reads into unique sequences, merging closely related sequences to remove PCR and sequencing errors. CDR3 sequences were aligned to IMGT reference sequences to assign V, D and J gene segments. For a sequence to be retained, a match of at least six nucleotides to both a V gene segment and a J gene segment was required. Rearrangements were classified as productive when the CDR3 lacked stop codons and remained in frame with V and J, and all other rearrangements were classified as non-productive. CDR3 was defined according to IMGT convention as the region running from the second conserved V-encoded cysteine to the conserved J-encoded phenylalanine. In an earlier analysis of approximately 590 of the donors, sequences lacking an unambiguous match to a single V gene segment were excluded. An earlier analysis of 587 of the donors called V segments functional above 56.7% productive rearrangements and segregating when the between-donor standard deviation exceeded 5%. A statistical classification framework was developed to diagnose cytomegalovirus status using the catalog of TCR beta chain sequences. A later analysis assigned V and J genes by comparing TCR nucleotide sequences with IMGT/GENE-DB human TR gene sequences. A later analysis assigned CDR3 sequences and most-parsimonious VDJ recombination scenarios with the TCRdist pipeline. In a later analysis, every TCR beta chain was defined by the combination of its CDR3 amino acid sequence and its V-gene family, and reads without a unique V-gene family were dropped. In a later analysis, 500 to 700 highly shared, low-generation-probability nucleotide sequences were removed to address suspected cross-contamination and a sequencing artifact. In a later analysis, a clonal expansion index for each public chain was calculated from normalized within-repertoire ranks of inferred template counts. A later analysis computed generation probabilities with a VDJ recombination model fitted to out-of-frame rearrangements, and checked the results against IGoR. In a later analysis, hypergeometric tests were used to score TCR-TCR, TCR-HLA and TCR-CMV co-occurrence, with a repertoire-size bias correction applied to TCR pairs. A later analysis estimated false discovery rates by permuting HLA or CMV assignments 20 times. In a later analysis, co-occurring TCRs were grouped with DBSCAN, and TCRdist sequence similarity was added when clustering was performed within HLA-allele-positive subsets. Repertoires with fewer than 30,000 or more than 120,000 public chains, plus five repertoires with anomalous nucleotide sharing, were excluded from co-occurrence clustering. The immuneACCESS repertoire file appears here via TCRdb, limited to in-frame rearrangements. These files lack a portion of the clones; in checked studies, under half of the deficit traces to unresolved V genes, and the cause of the others is not known. The V and J calls and clone size come from that table; D and trimming were worked out from the DNA. The sample table records fewer than 200,000 clones; about 75% of these occur just once. The ten largest clones take up less than 3% of the sample.

This clone has more than one count but fewer than ten. Its antigen is not yet known. No clone much larger than this one lies a single base away; base qualities are absent. The receptor chain draws on TRBV7-2 and TRBJ1-1, with TRBD1 perhaps the D gene, on 6 matching bases. The TCR sequence derives from a female donor in good health and CMV-seronegative. Material: PBMCs. The DNA sequence reads TGTGCCAGCAGCTTTACCGTAGGACAGACGAACACTGAAGCTTTCTTT. The translation is CASSFTVGQTNTEAFF. Joined to the reference TRBV7-2 and TRBJ1-1 proteins, this CDR3 gives the full variable domain: GAGVSQSPSNKVTEKGKDVELRCDPISGHTALYWYRQSLGQGLEFLIYFQGNSAPDKSGLPSDRFSAERTGGSVSTLTIQRTQQEDSAVYLCASSFTVGQTNTEAFFGQGTRLTVV.